The 23 T cell receptor beta chains below all came from one sample that was sequenced in a study of OX40 agonist ivuxolimab in advanced cancers. Clones were read by immunoSEQ multiplex PCR, and TCRdb kept only the in-frame ones, dropping some. Counted here are about 110,000 clones, 90% occurring once; the ten biggest clones make up roughly 0.5%. The sample here was CD4+ or CD8+ T cells sorted from blood, taken in a trial of the OX40 agonist ivuxolimab. The receptors originated from an adult with an advanced solid tumor such as melanoma, head and neck, liver or kidney cancer.

The rearrangement uses TRBV5-1 and TRBJ2-2; 9 positions agree with TRBD1. The germline V gene has CDR1 SGHRS and CDR2 YFSETQ. After removal of 5 bases from V and 4 bases from J, the junction contained 9 bases not matched to a gene. The CDR3 length is 16 residues. CDR3 region: CASSPTGGAGTGELFF. The CDR3 DNA follows: TGCGCCAGCAGTCCCACAGGGGGCGCGGGCACCGGGGAGCTGTTTTTT.

The chain uses TRBV7-9 and TRBJ2-2; tentatively, D is TRBD2 (6 bases). The CDR3 runs 15 residues. CDR1 and CDR2 from the germline V gene are SEHNR and FQNEAQ (reference sequence). The V end lost 3 bases, the J end lost 1 base, and 9 bases lay between the germline ends. The CDR3, as DNA: TGTGCCAGCAGCTTTTTCGGGGGGAACACCGGGGAGCTGTTTTTT. Residues: CASSFFGGNTGELFF.

The V and J genes are TRBV9 and TRBJ2-1; possible D gene TRBD2, 6 bases. Trimming removed 5 bases at V and 8 bases at J, with 20 bases between. Germline loops: CDR1 SGDLS, CDR2 YYNGEE. This CDR3 is 15 amino acids long. The CDR3 sequence: CASSAAGNSYDEQFF. The CDR3 nucleotides read TGTGCCAGCAGTGCCGCGGGGAACTCGTACGATGAGCAGTTCTTC.

This clone was picked up one time. The rearrangement links TRBV29-1 to TRBJ1-2; no clear D gene. This CDR3 contains 13 residues. V was pared by 5 bases and J by 1 base, with 11 bases between. Germline CDR1 and CDR2: SQVTM and ANQGSEA. CDR3 protein: CSVRLEVNYGYTF. DNA of the CDR3: TGCAGCGTTAGGTTGGAGGTTAACTATGGCTACACCTTC.

The chain carries TRBV5-6 and TRBJ2-5; no definite D call. Germline CDR1 SGHDT, CDR2 YYEEEE. The CDR3 consists of 12 residues. V dropped 0 bases and J dropped 3 bases, with 3 bases sitting between them. CDR3 sequence reads: CASSLVEETQYF. CDR3 DNA: TGTGCCAGCAGCTTGGTTGAAGAGACCCAGTACTTC.

The chain recombines TRBV27 with TRBJ2-2, with a possible D match to TRBD2 (5 bases). The CDR3 runs 15 residues. CDR1 is MNHEY, CDR2 SMNVEV, per germline (reference sequence). Trimming took 3 bases from V and 5 from J, leaving 13 bases between them. CDR3 sequence (DNA): TGTGCCAGCAGTTTTCTGTTCCCGGGGACCGGGGAGCTGTTTTTT. It specifies CASSFLFPGTGELFF.

This chain uses TRBV2 with TRBJ2-1; 10 bases map to TRBD1. CDR3 size: 15 residues. CDR1 is SNHLY, CDR2 FYNNEI, per germline. V was pared by 6 bases and J by 7 bases, with 9 bases of the junction left unmatched. The CDR3 is CASRLPGTGVNEQFF. DNA for the CDR3: TGTGCCAGCAGGTTGCCCGGGACAGGGGTGAATGAGCAGTTCTTC.

V is TRBV7-3 and J is TRBJ1-1; unclear D gene. The V gene lost 1 base and the J gene lost 0 bases, with 9 bases spanning the gap. Germline CDR1 SGHTA, CDR2 FQGTGA. The CDR3 length is 15 residues. The CDR3, as DNA: TGTGCCAGCAGCTTAATGTTGAAGATGAACACTGAAGCTTTCTTT. Its translation is CASSLMLKMNTEAFF.

J is TRBJ1-1 and V is TRBV6-5; no reliable D call. V dropped 5 bases and J dropped 7 bases, with 11 bases sitting between them. The CDR3 totals 12 residues. Germline V lookup: CDR1 MNHEY, CDR2 SVGAGI. CDR3 nucleotides: TGTGCCAGCAGTGCCCGAGGTATTGAAGCTTTCTTT. It yields the protein CASSARGIEAFF.

This chain joins TRBV7-2 and TRBJ1-3; no clear D. Germline V lookup: CDR1 SGHTA, CDR2 FQGNSA. The CDR3 extends over 16 amino acids. V lost 5 bases, J lost 1 base, and 15 bases lay in between. CDR3 protein: CASSGLTAPSGNTIYF. The CDR3 DNA sequence: TGTGCCAGCAGCGGGTTGACTGCCCCGTCTGGAAACACCATATATTTT.

This clone occurred once. The rearrangement links TRBV14 to TRBJ2-7; D may be TRBD2 (5 bases). CDR1 is SGHDN and CDR2 is FVKESK in the germline V gene. V lost 4 bases to trimming and J lost 4 bases, with 14 bases between them. This CDR3 is built from 14 residues. CDR3 DNA sequence: TGTGCCAGCAGCCGAGGACTCATCCGGTACGAGCAGTACTTC. It codes for CASSRGLIRYEQYF.

The V call is TRBV7-9, the J call TRBJ2-6; TRBD2 matches 9 bases. With V trimmed by 7 bases and J by 0 bases, 10 bases remained unmatched. In germline, CDR1 is SEHNR, CDR2 FQNEAQ (reference sequence). The length of the CDR3 is 18 residues. As DNA, the CDR3 is TGTGCCAGCAACGAAAGGTCTAGCGGGGCCTCTGGGGCCAACGTCCTGACTTTC. It yields the protein CASNERSSGASGANVLTF.

This clone occurred once. J is TRBJ1-2 and V is TRBV28, with a possible D match to TRBD1 (6 bases). Trimming removed 6 bases from V and 6 bases from J, with 11 bases in between. The CDR3 loop spans 12 amino acids. Germline CDR1 reads MDHEN; CDR2 reads SYDVKM. In DNA, the CDR3 is TGTGCCAGCAGAACAACAGGGAATGGCTACACCTTC. Residues: CASRTTGNGYTF.

This rearrangement joins TRBV29-1 to TRBJ2-5; D tentatively reads TRBD1 or TRBD2 (5 bases each). This CDR3 has 13 residues. The V end lost 3 bases, the J end lost 1 base, and 9 bases lay between the germline ends. Germline CDR1 reads SQVTM; CDR2 reads ANQGSEA. The CDR3 bases are TGCAGCGTTGATGGGGACGGCCAAGAGACCCAGTACTTC. This codes for CSVDGDGQETQYF.

The V gene is TRBV29-1, the J gene TRBJ1-4, with D maybe TRBD1 (5 bases). Germline CDR1 SQVTM, CDR2 ANQGSEA. The CDR3 is made up of 13 amino acids. V was cut by 6 bases and J by 5 bases, with 13 bases left in between. The CDR3: CSVAGTANEKLFF. The DNA of the CDR3 is TGCAGCGTGGCCGGGACGGCGAATGAAAAACTGTTTTTT.

The chain uses TRBV2 and TRBJ2-1; 9 positions agree with TRBD2. The CDR3 covers 14 residues. Trimming cost V 3 bases and J 15 bases; bases outside gene matches: 12. Germline values: CDR1 SNHLY, CDR2 FYNNEI. In DNA form, the CDR3 reads TGTGCCAGCAGTGATTTGGCTAGCGGGGAGCAGATGTTCTTC. Translation: CASSDLASGEQMFF. The full variable domain, its missing parts supplied by reference TRBV2 and TRBJ2-1, is EPEVTQTPSHQVTQMGQEVILRCVPISNHLYFYWYRQILGQKVEFLVSFYNNEISEKSEIFDDQFSVERPDGSNFTLKIRSTKLEDSAMYFCASSDLASGEQMFFGPGTRLTVL.

V usage is TRBV19 and J usage is TRBJ2-2; D unclear. Germline loops: CDR1 LNHDA, CDR2 SQIVND (reference sequence). The CDR3 totals 20 residues. Between the trimmed V and J ends, which lost 2 bases and 2 bases, there was a span of 24 bases. The chain's CDR3 is CASSILLRAGRDLNTGELFF. CDR3 nucleotide sequence: TGTGCCAGTAGTATACTCCTCCGGGCAGGACGAGACCTTAACACCGGGGAGCTGTTTTTT.

The chain uses TRBV6-1 and TRBJ1-4, with 7 nucleotides matching TRBD1. CDR3 length: 13 residues. J gave up 2 bases and V 8 bases, and 2 bases lay outside the gene matches. Per germline, CDR1 MNHNS and CDR2 SASEGT. The CDR3 nucleotides are TGTGCCAGCCAGGACAGGACTAATGAAAAACTGTTTTTT. Protein sequence: CASQDRTNEKLFF.

The J gene is TRBJ2-7, the V gene TRBV7-2; unclear D gene. Germline V lookup: CDR1 SGHTA, CDR2 FQGNSA. CDR3 length equals 14 residues. Trimming took 5 bases from V and 1 from J, leaving 12 bases between them. The CDR3 region is CASSRHQSSYEQYF. Here the CDR3 DNA reads TGTGCCAGCAGCCGGCATCAGTCTTCCTACGAGCAGTACTTC.

This sequence joins TRBV6-6 and TRBJ1-6; the D gene is possibly TRBD1 (5 bases). The length of the CDR3 is 15 residues. Trimming stripped 7 bases from V and 5 bases from J, with 15 bases between. CDR1 and CDR2 from the germline V gene are MNHNY and SVGAGI (reference sequence). CDR3 residues: CASISGMGHNSPLHF. The CDR3 coding sequence is TGTGCCAGCATCTCCGGTATGGGGCATAATTCACCCCTCCACTTT.

This chain links TRBV25-1 with TRBJ1-3; D is unclear. Trimming removed 3 bases at V and 2 bases at J, with 8 bases between. Germline assignment: CDR1 MGHDK and CDR2 SYGVNS. The CDR3 is 14 residues long. The chain's CDR3 is CASSEWAAGNTIYF. The CDR3 bases are TGTGCCAGCAGTGAGTGGGCGGCTGGAAACACCATATATTTT.

The V call is TRBV12-5, the J call TRBJ1-1, with D perhaps TRBD1 (6 bases). The V end was cut by 5 bases, the J end by 4 bases, with 14 bases between. Germline V gene sequence: CDR1 LGHNT, CDR2 FRNRAP. The CDR3 has 14 amino acids. The chain's CDR3 is CASGPTGRATEAFF. The CDR3 DNA reads as TGTGCTAGTGGTCCAACAGGGAGGGCCACTGAAGCTTTCTTT.

The chain is built from TRBV30 and TRBJ2-4; a weak D match, TRBD2 (6 bases). Germline lookup yields CDR1 GTSNPN and CDR2 SVGIG (reference sequence). Trimming removed 3 bases at V and 0 bases at J, with 15 bases between. The CDR3 extends over 16 amino acids. CDR3 amino acids: CAWRARGMIAKNIQYF. DNA for the CDR3: TGTGCCTGGAGGGCCCGGGGGATGATAGCCAAAAACATTCAGTACTTC. Looking up the rest from reference TRBV30 and TRBJ2-4 gives the full variable domain: SQTIHQWPATLVQPVGSPLSLECTVEGTSNPNLYWYRQAAGRGLQLLFYSVGIGQISSEVPQNLSASRPQDRQFILSSKKLLLSDSGFYLCAWRARGMIAKNIQYFGAGTRLSVL.